The rows below give T cell receptor beta chains drawn from one sample of a study of T cells after yellow fever vaccination. TCRdb independently ran MiXCR on the 5' RACE reads; one entry per CDR3 protein. Of some 670,000 distinct CDR3 sequences in the sample, around 12% are singletons; the top ten hold approximately 15%. The sample here was PBMCs, taken on the day of the yellow fever booster vaccination. Receptors were obtained from a man between 25 and 39 years old who received the YFV17D yellow fever vaccine. CDR3s include the opening cysteine and the closing phenylalanine or tryptophan. Each record gives: D gene, J gene, CDR3 length, V gene, clone size, CDR3 protein, CDR3 DNA. D genes are given only for firm matches. A row's size may be missing; if present it is once, few, many or a size class.

>TRBD1|TRBJ2-7|18|TRBV7-8|NA
CASSLGGVGQGYSYEQYF
TGTGCCAGCAGCTTAGGGGGCGTGGGACAGGGATATTCCTACGAGCAGTACTTC
>NA|TRBJ2-1|12|TRBV10-3|many
CAISESPGEQFF
TGTGCCATCAGTGAGTCGCCAGGTGAGCAGTTCTTC
>NA|TRBJ2-1|15|TRBV30|NA
CAWSLGGSSYNEQFF
TGTGCCTGGAGTCTAGGGGGTAGCTCCTACAATGAGCAGTTCTTC
>NA|TRBJ2-5|15|TRBV15|NA
CATSRDIAGGETQYF
TGTGCCACCAGCAGAGATATAGCAGGCGGAGAGACCCAGTACTTC
>NA|TRBJ2-7|15|TRBV10-3|many
CAISERGRENYEQYF
TGTGCCATCAGTGAGAGGGGAAGGGAGAACTACGAGCAGTACTTC
>TRBD1|TRBJ2-3|19|TRBV29-1|few
CSVEARGTVLPRFTDTQYF
TGCAGCGTTGAGGCCAGGGGGACAGTACTTCCCCGTTTCACAGATACGCAGTATTTT
>NA|TRBJ1-2|17|TRBV6-2/TRBV6-3|NA
CASRNDRLGEVYYGYTF
TGTGCCAGCAGAAACGACAGGCTGGGAGAAGTATACTATGGCTACACCTTC
>TRBD2|TRBJ2-1|14|TRBV2|NA
CASRVSTSGNEQFF
TGTGCCAGCCGAGTTTCGACTAGCGGCAATGAGCAGTTCTTC
>NA|TRBJ2-5|13|TRBV7-6|NA
CASSPGLKETQYF
TGTGCCAGCAGCCCCGGACTTAAAGAGACCCAGTACTTC
>TRBD2|TRBJ2-2|18|TRBV20-1|NA
CSARGDGKESGRPGELFF
TGCAGTGCTAGAGGGGACGGGAAGGAAAGCGGGAGACCCGGGGAGCTGTTTTTT
>NA|TRBJ1-6|14|TRBV4-1|few
CASSHQRYNSPLHF
TGCGCCAGCAGCCATCAGCGGTATAATTCACCCCTCCACTTT
>NA|TRBJ2-1|15|TRBV27|few
CASSRPGLALNEQFF
TGTGCCAGCAGTCGACCGGGTCTAGCACTTAATGAGCAGTTCTTC
>NA|TRBJ1-1|14|TRBV7-9|few
CASSLPGGDAEAFF
TGTGCCAGCAGCTTACCGGGGGGTGACGCTGAAGCTTTCTTT
>NA|TRBJ2-2|13|TRBV5-1|many
CASRTENTGELFF
TGCGCCAGCAGGACAGAGAACACCGGGGAGCTGTTTTTT
>NA|TRBJ2-5|16|TRBV12-3/TRBV12-4|many
CASRAPRGVDGETQYF
TGTGCCAGCAGAGCCCCGAGAGGGGTTGACGGAGAGACCCAGTACTTC
>TRBD2|TRBJ2-1|16|TRBV20-1|NA
CSARGVTSGSLDEQFF
TGCAGTGCTAGGGGTGTGACTAGCGGGAGTCTCGATGAGCAGTTCTTC
>TRBD1|TRBJ2-7|13|TRBV11-2|NA
CASSFDRAHEQYF
TGTGCCAGCAGCTTCGACAGGGCGCACGAGCAGTACTTC
>TRBD1|TRBJ1-6|15|TRBV7-8|NA
CASSLGGQGNSPLHF
TGTGCCAGCAGCTTAGGGGGACAGGGGAATTCACCCCTCCACTTT
>NA|TRBJ2-1|16|TRBV6-1|NA
CASSRTIVTPFDEQFF
TGTGCCAGCAGCCGAACAATAGTGACCCCTTTCGATGAGCAGTTCTTC
>TRBD2|TRBJ2-3|14|TRBV20-1|NA
CSAPPGLATDTQYF
TGCAGTGCGCCACCGGGACTAGCCACAGATACGCAGTATTTT
>TRBD2|TRBJ2-1|14|TRBV18|NA
CASSTSGIYNEQFF
TGTGCCAGCTCGACTAGCGGGATATACAATGAGCAGTTCTTC
>TRBD2|TRBJ2-7|17|TRBV7-8|few
CASSSKAQREGKYEQYF
TGTGCCAGCAGCTCGAAAGCCCAGCGGGAGGGAAAATACGAGCAGTACTTC
>NA|TRBJ2-2|16|TRBV9|NA
CASSVGPNTDTGELFF
TGTGCCAGCAGCGTAGGGCCTAACACCGACACCGGGGAGCTGTTTTTT
>NA|TRBJ1-3|18|TRBV12-5|few
CASGLANKGDLSGNTIYF
TGTGCTAGTGGTTTGGCAAACAAGGGGGACCTCTCTGGAAACACCATATATTTT
>TRBD2|TRBJ2-2|16|TRBV11-2|few
CASSRLRGENTGELFF
TGTGCCAGCAGCCGCCTCCGGGGGGAGAACACCGGGGAGCTGTTTTTT
>NA|TRBJ1-1|13|TRBV12-3/TRBV12-4|many
CASSLNPNTEAFF
TGTGCCAGCAGTTTAAACCCCAACACTGAAGCTTTCTTT
>TRBD2|TRBJ2-1|16|TRBV18|NA
CASSPPASGRSVEQFF
TGTGCCAGCTCACCGCCGGCTAGCGGGAGAAGTGTTGAGCAGTTCTTC
>NA|TRBJ2-1|13|TRBV6-2/TRBV6-3|few
CASSYRNYNEQFF
TGTGCCAGCAGTTATCGCAACTACAATGAGCAGTTCTTC
>TRBD2|TRBJ2-2|17|TRBV7-2|few
CASSDTSGRALHGELFF
TGTGCCAGCAGCGATACTAGCGGGAGGGCCCTTCACGGGGAGCTGTTTTTT